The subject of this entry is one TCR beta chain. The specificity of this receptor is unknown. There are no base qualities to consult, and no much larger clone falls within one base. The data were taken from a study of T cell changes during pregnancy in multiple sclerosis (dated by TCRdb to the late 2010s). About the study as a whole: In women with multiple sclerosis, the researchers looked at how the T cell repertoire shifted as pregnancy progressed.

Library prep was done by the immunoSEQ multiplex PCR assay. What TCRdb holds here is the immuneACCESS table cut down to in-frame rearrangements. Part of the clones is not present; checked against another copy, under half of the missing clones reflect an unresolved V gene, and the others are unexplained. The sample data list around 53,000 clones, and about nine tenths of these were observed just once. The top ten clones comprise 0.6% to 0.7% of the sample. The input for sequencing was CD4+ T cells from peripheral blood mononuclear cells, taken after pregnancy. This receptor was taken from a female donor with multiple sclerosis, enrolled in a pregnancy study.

The DNA sequence is TGTGCCAGCAGCCCGACAGGGGGCCCCTACGAGCAGTACTTC. Its protein reads: CASSPTGGPYEQYF. The V and J segments used are TRBV7-2 and TRBJ2-7; a stretch of 10 junction bases matches TRBD1. Germline trimming: 5 bases from V, 2 bases from J; junction bases outside gene matches: 3. Reading from cysteine to phenylalanine, the CDR3 counts 14 amino acids. CDR3 DNA is the only sequence kept; it has 42 bases, read in frame from the first base. CDR1 is given as SGHTA and CDR2 as FQGNSA, both from the germline V gene.